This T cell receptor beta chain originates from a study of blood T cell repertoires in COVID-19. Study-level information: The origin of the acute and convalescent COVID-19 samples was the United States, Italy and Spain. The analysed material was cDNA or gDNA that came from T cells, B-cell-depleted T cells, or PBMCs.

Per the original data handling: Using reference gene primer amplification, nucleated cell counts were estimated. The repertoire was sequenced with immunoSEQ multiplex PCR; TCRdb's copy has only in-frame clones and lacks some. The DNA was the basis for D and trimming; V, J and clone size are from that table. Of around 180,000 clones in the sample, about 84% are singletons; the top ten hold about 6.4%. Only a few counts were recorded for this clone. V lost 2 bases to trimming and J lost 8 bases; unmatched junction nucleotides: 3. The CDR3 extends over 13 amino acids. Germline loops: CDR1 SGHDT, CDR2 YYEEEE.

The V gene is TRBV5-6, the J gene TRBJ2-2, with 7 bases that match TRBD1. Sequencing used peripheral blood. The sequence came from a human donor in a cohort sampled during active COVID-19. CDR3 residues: CASSFDRAGELFF. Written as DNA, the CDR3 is TGTGCCAGCAGCTTTGACAGGGCAGGGGAGCTGTTTTTT.